Below, one TCR beta chain is given with its context. Its target is unknown. The data stem from a study of shared clonotypes between healthy human individuals. It was across several immunoSEQ plates that each subset's genomic DNA was evenly split. Sequencing used immunoSEQ multiplex PCR; TCRdb keeps in-frame clones, though not all of them. The sample shows over 300,000 clones, around 87% of them seen only once. CD8 memory cells included CD45RO+ cells plus CCR7-negative CD45RA+ TemRA cells. The ends lost 5 bases at V and 2 bases at J; junction bases unmatched: 3. Germline CDR1 reads MDHEN; CDR2 reads SYDVKM. The CDR3 is made up of 14 amino acids. Study outcomes and limitations: About 5% was the fraction of naive CD4 clonotypes found shared across a few donors. Naive subsets generally exceeded memory subsets in estimated richness.

This chain connects TRBV28 to TRBJ1-1, with 9 bases matching TRBD1. Sample: memory CD8+ T cells sorted from blood. As to subset: CD45RO+ cells pooled with CCR7-negative TemRA cells. The source is a man younger than 35 in good health. The CDR3 sequence is CASSITGGNTEAFF. As DNA, the CDR3 is TGTGCCAGCAGTATTACAGGGGGCAACACTGAAGCTTTCTTT.